This note documents a single T cell receptor beta chain sequence. Its antigen is not identified. This sample is part of a study of T cell responses to AZD1222 COVID-19 vaccine. Study-level findings and limits: Baseline serology detected seropositivity in only a handful of AZD1222 recipients. Repertoire sampling was restricted to post-peak T cell response timepoints. With two AZD1222 doses given, Spike-specific TCR breadth and depth both rose.

The CDR3 sequence is 14 residues long. Deletions cut 4 bases from V and 8 bases from J, with 16 bases between. Germline V gene sequence: CDR1 SGHKS, CDR2 YYEKEE (reference sequence). Sequencing was performed with immunoSEQ multiplex PCR; in TCRdb, only in-frame clones are kept and a portion is missing. The sample holds around 130,000 clones, 88% seen once. The chain is built from TRBV5-5 and TRBJ1-5, with D maybe TRBD1 (6 bases). The receptor comes from an adult who received the AZD1222 COVID-19 vaccine. Sequenced material: peripheral blood, taken 28 days after the second AZD1222 dose. CDR3 sequence reads: CASSPGAGYEPQHF. The CDR3 nucleotides read TGTGCCAGCAGCCCAGGGGCAGGGTACGAGCCCCAGCATTTT.